This T cell receptor (beta chain) was recovered during a study of molecular identifiers for immune sequencing clone quantification. Germline V gene lookup returns CDR1 DFQATT and CDR2 SNEGSKA (reference sequence). V gave up 4 bases and J gave up 1 base; unmatched junction bases: 8. The CDR3 has 15 amino acids. In this sample, this clonotype turned up many times. One entry per CDR3 protein results from TCRdb running MiXCR on the PCR reads. The data show over 550,000 distinct CDR3 sequences, 25% seen once. Naive CD8 T cells underwent sorting with the CD8+CD4-CCR7+CD45RA+ definition. Sequenced input: naive CD8+ T cells from blood, with Jurkat cell RNA spiked in. Subset denoted: FACS-sorted CD8+CD4-CCR7+CD45RA+ naive T cells. The TCR was taken from a human donor in good health. Some libraries in this study had Jurkat cell RNA spiked in. The chain employs TRBV20-1 and TRBJ2-7; 9 bases map to TRBD2. The CDR3 region is CSATHSGSASYEQYF. The CDR3 bases are TGCAGTGCTACTCATAGCGGGAGTGCGTCCTACGAGCAGTACTTC.